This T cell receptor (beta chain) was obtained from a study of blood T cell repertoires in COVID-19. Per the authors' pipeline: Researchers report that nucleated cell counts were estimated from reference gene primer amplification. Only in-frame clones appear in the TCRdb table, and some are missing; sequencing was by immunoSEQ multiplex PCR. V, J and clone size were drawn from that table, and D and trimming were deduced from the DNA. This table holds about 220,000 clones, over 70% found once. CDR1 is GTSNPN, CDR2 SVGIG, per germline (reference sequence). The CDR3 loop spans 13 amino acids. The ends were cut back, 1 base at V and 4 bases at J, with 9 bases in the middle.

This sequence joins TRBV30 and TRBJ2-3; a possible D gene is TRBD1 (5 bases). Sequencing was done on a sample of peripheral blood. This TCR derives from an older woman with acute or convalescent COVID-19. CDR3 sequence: CAWSGQPADTQYF. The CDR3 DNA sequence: TGTGCCTGGAGTGGACAGCCTGCAGATACGCAGTATTTT.